This T cell receptor beta chain was recovered during a study of cytomegalovirus exposure and HLA in healthy donors. Germline CDR1 SGHNT, CDR2 YYREEE (reference sequence). Trimming shortened V by 3 bases and J by 3 bases, and 16 bases separated the two germline ends. The CDR3 contains 15 residues. Amplification used 60 Vbeta primers and 13 Jbeta primers. Only in-frame clones appear in the TCRdb table, and some are missing; sequencing was by immunoSEQ multiplex PCR. Found here are about 160,000 clones, around 77% of them singletons; the top ten hold about 1.4%. The chain combines TRBV5-4 with TRBJ2-7; D is possibly TRBD1 (6 bases). This sequence was found in a woman aged 30 to 39 in good health and CMV-seronegative. The specimen sequenced was PBMCs. DNA of the CDR3: TGTGCCAGCAGCTCCGACCCCACAGGGTTCTACGAGCAGTACTTC. Translating gives CASSSDPTGFYEQYF.